This entry is about one TCR beta chain. Its antigen is still unknown. The source of the sample is a study of CD8+CD57+ T cells in acquired aplastic anemia. Study at large: The study obtained an average of roughly 2.9 ug of DNA from sorted CD4+ and CD8+ cells.

Per the germline V gene, CDR1 is KGHDR and CDR2 is SFDVKD. This CDR3 region has 15 residues. Trimming removed 2 bases from V and 6 bases from J, with 15 bases in between. Profiles of TCR beta VDJ and CDR3 were generated from a genomic DNA template. TCRdb re-called the reads through MiXCR, storing one row per CDR3 protein. The sample records under 200,000 distinct CDR3 sequences, less than 60% being singletons. Study results and limitations: Common to patients and controls were twenty-nine CD8+ CDR3 sequences. Researchers reported that CD8+ Simpson's diversity was not significantly different in patients versus controls.

Patients sequenced had flow cytometry evidence of CD8+CD57+ cell expansion. Therapy had not been given to patients before blood sampling. This chain connects TRBV24-1 to TRBJ1-2, with unresolved D. This clonotype was obtained from a human donor with aplastic anemia. The sequenced material came from sorted CD4+, CD8+, or CD8+CD57+ T cells (not recorded which) from PBMCs. Written as DNA, the CDR3 is TGTGCCACCAGTGATTCACGGACGGAGAGGCATGGCTACACCTTC. Protein: CATSDSRTERHGYTF.